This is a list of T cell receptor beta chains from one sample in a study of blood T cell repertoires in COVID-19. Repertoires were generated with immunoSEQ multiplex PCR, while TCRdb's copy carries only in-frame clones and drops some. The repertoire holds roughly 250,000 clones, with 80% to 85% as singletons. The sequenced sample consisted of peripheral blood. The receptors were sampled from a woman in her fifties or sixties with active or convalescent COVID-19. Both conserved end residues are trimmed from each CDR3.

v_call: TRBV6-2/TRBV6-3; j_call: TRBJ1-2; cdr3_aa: ASSSLRSLYYGYT
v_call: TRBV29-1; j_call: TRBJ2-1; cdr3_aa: SVGKRGASYNEQF
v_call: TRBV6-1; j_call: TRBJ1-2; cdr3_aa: ASSEALGVGTHT
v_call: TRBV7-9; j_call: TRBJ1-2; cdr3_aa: ASSFTGADGYT
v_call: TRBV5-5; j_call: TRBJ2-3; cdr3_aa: ASSLRASSGSTDTQY
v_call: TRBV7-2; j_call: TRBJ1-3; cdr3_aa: ASSHGQGARTVGNTIY
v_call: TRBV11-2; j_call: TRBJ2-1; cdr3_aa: ASRNPSGGLNEQF
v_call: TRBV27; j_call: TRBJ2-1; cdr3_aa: ASKPDRGGVYNEQF
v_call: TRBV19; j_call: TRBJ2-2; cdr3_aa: ASSIGSGMNTGELF
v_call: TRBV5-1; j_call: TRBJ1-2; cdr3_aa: ASSLGTGVDYGYT
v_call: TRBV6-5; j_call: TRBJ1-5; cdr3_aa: ASSTTGSGDQPQH
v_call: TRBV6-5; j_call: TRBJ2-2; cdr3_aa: ASRTGVEDTGELF
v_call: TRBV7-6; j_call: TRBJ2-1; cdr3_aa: ASSLPRTGGNDEQF
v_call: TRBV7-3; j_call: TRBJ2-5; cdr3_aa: ASSLNVFSGVGETQY
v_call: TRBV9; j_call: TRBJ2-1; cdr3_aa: ASSEQVWEYNEQF
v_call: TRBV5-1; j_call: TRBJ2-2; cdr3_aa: ASSLAASGGRSGELF
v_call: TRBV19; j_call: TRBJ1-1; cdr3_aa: ASRSRQVGTEAF
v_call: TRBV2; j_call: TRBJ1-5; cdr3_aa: ASSEKSGRYQPQH
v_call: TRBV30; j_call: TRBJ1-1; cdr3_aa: AWSELPGGAF
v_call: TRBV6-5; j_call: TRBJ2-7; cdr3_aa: ASSYSRGLRNEQY
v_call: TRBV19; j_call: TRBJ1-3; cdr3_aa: ASSFQGASGNTIY
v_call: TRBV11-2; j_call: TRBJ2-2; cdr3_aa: ASSAGLAGGPGELF
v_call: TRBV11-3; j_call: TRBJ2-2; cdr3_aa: ASSSSGQADTGELF
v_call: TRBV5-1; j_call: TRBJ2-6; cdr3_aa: ASRYGVGASLSSGANVLT
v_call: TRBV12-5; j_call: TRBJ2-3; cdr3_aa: ASGLGLQRGADTQY
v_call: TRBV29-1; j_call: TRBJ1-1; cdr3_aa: SVVGTGGTEAF
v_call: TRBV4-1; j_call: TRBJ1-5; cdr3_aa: ASSQDSSNQPQH
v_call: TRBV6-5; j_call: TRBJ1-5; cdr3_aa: ASGRTREGNQPQH
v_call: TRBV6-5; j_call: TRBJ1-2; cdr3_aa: ASSQRQSLNYGYT
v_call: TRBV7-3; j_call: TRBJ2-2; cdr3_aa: ASSLSTGGNTGELF
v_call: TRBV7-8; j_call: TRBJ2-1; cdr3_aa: ASSTNSGGQF
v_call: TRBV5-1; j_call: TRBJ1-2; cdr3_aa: ASSLARGTYGYT
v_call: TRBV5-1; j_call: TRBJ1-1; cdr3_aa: ASSPTGTRNTEAF
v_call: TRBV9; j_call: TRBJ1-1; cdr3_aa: ASSVASGRRTSEAF
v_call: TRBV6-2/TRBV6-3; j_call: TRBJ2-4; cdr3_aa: ASSYLGGTSSKNIQY
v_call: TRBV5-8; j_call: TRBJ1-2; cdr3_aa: ASSPTGGSDYGYT
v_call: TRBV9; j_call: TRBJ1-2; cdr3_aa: ASSVLDRDGYT
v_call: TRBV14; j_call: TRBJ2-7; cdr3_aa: ASSQDLASYEQY
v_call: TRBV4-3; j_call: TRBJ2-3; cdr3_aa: ASSQERSGGAKVRDTQY
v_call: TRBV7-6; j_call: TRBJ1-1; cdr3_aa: ASSLETGSTGSEAF
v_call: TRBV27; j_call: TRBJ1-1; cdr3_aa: ASSTGTQAF
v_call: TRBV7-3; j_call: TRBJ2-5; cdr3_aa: ASSPAGGGGQETQY
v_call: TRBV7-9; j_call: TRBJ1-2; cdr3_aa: ASSFTGDYGYT
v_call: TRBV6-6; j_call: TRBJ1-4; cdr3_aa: ASMPGMGGKEKLF
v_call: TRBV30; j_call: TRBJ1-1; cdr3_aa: AWKWGLNTEAF
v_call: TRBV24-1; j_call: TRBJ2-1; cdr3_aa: ASNSGGAWYNEQF
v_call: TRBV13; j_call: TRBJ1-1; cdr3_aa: ASSMWGGGNTEAF
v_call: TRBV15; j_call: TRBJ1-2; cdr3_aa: ATSGNLRQGLGGYT
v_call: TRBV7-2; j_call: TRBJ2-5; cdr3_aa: ASTFEHYKETQY
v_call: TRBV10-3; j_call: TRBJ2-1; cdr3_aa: AIQTSGGFNEQF
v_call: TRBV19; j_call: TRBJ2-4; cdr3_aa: ASSNLGLAGAGDIQY
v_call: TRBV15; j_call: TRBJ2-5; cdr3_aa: ATSSLGASQETQY
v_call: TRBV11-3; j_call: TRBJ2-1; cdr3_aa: ASSPGLTEYNEQF